These 10 T cell receptor beta chains share one sample of origin, sequenced in a study of tumor-infiltrating lymphocytes in primary liver carcinoma. Between roughly 17 and 31 mg of unsorted bulk tissue served as the source from which RNA and DNA were co-extracted. TCR beta cDNA came from about 0.45 ug total RNA, primed with a constant-region primer. Each TCR beta library was derived from three nested multiplex PCR rounds that employed slightly modified ARM-PCR. In the first two PCR rounds, TRBV1-TRBV30 forward primers were paired with a C-beta reverse primer, and each round lasted roughly 9 cycles. Each CDR3 protein is one row after TCRdb ran MiXCR on the multiplex PCR reads. The sample shows under 50,000 distinct CDR3 sequences, less than 85% of them seen only once. The sequenced sample consisted of liver tumor tissue from sampling region 5. Noted subset: tumor region T5, tumor centre. These receptors were obtained from a man in his forties or fifties with primary liver carcinoma and hepatitis B virus infection.

This clonotype showed up just once. Mismatch with germline at one junction end may stem from a read error. The CDR3 DNA is TGTGCCAGCAGTGAATGGACTAACGGGAGCGACGAGCGGTACTTC. This translates into CASSEWTNGSDERYF. The chain employs TRBV6-1 and TRBJ2-7, with D perhaps matching TRBD2 (6 bases). CDR1 and CDR2 (germline): MNHNS, SASEGT. The CDR3 sequence is 15 residues long.

This clonotype occurred many times. The chain recombines TRBV6-1 with TRBJ1-2; 8 nucleotides match TRBD1. This CDR3 spans 12 amino acids. The germline V gene encodes CDR1 MNHNS and CDR2 SASEGT. V trimming: 6 bases; J trimming: 8 bases; junction bases outside the gene matches: 5. The CDR3 reads CASSGQGGGYTF. The CDR3 DNA is TGTGCCAGCAGCGGACAGGGTGGGGGCTACACCTTC.

As to this clonotype: One end of the junction does not line up with germline, which may come from a read error. The chain uses TRBV12-3 or TRBV12-4 and TRBJ2-1; D is uncertain. CDR3 length: 14 residues. CDR3 DNA sequence: TGTGCCAGCAGTTTACCCGGCCACTACAATAAGCAGTTCTTC. Protein: CASSLPGHYNKQFF.

This sequence joins TRBV4-1 and TRBJ2-7, with 7 bases identical to TRBD2. Germline V lookup: CDR1 MGHRA, CDR2 YSYEKL. Losses at the gene ends were 4 bases for V and 11 bases for J; bases not matched to a gene: 11. This CDR3 has 13 amino acids. CDR3 sequence: CASSRDYNYEEYF. The CDR3 bases are TGCGCCAGCAGCCGGGACTACAACTACGAAGAGTACTTC.

A remark on this clonotype: One end of the junction varies from germline; a read error may be responsible. This chain uses TRBV6-6 with TRBJ1-5; D is undetermined. The CDR3 runs to 16 residues. In germline, CDR1 is MNHNY, CDR2 SVGAGI (reference sequence). The CDR3, as DNA: TGTGCCAGCAGTTACCGAGTAGAGTATGGTAATCAGCCCCAGGATTTT. Translation: CASSYRVEYGNQPQDF.

This sequence joins TRBV6-1 and TRBJ2-6; D is perhaps TRBD2 (5 bases). Germline values: CDR1 MNHNS, CDR2 SASEGT. The length of the CDR3 is 16 residues. V lost 7 bases and J lost 0, with 13 bases in between. The CDR3 DNA is TGTGCCAGCAATCCAGAGGGTTCCTCTGGGGCCAACGTCCTGACTTTC. Translation: CASNPEGSSGANVLTF.

This clonotype was observed a few times. A clone one base away is much larger, so this may be a read error. The V call is TRBV19, the J call TRBJ2-1, with D perhaps assigned TRBD1 or TRBD2 (5 bases each). The V gene's germline CDR1 is LNHDA and CDR2 SQIVND (reference sequence). The CDR3 has 14 amino acids. This CDR3 reads CAGSQGAPVDEQFF. The CDR3 DNA reads as TGTGCCGGTAGTCAGGGAGCTCCGGTCGATGAGCAGTTCTTC.

As for this clonotype: A junction boundary mismatches the germline segment, possibly from a read error. This chain links TRBV14 with TRBJ2-7; 11 bases fit TRBD2. The CDR3 length is 15 residues. From germline, CDR1 is SGHDN and CDR2 FVKESK. The CDR3 protein is CASSPHSGRDYEHYF. The CDR3 bases are TGTGCCAGCAGCCCGCATAGCGGGAGGGACTACGAGCATTACTTC.

The V call is TRBV12-3 or TRBV12-4, the J call TRBJ1-2, with D unclear. The CDR3 runs to 12 residues. Trimming left V 3 bases short and J 4 bases short, with 6 bases between. CDR3 DNA sequence: TGTGCCAGCAGTTTGTCGTTCTATGGCTACACCTTC. The encoded protein is CASSLSFYGYTF.

Notes on this clonotype: At one boundary the junction diverges from the germline segment, which might be a read error. The rearrangement links TRBV4-2 to TRBJ2-3; 11 bases agree with TRBD2. Per the germline V gene, CDR1 is LGHNA and CDR2 is YNFKEQ. The CDR3 consists of 16 residues. CDR3 loop: CTSSQDIAGGPDTQFF. The CDR3 DNA reads TGTACCAGCAGCCAAGATATAGCGGGAGGGCCAGATACGCAGTTTTTT.